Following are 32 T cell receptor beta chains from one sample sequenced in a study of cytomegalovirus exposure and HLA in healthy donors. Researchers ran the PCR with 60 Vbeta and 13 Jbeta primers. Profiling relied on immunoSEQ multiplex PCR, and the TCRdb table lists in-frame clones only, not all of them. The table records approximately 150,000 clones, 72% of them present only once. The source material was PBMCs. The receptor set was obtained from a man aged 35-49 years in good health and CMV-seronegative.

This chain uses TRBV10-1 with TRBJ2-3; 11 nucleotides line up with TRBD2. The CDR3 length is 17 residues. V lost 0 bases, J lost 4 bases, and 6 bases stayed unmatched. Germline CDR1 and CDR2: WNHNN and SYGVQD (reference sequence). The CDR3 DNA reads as TGCGCCAGCAGTGAGTCGGTTCTAGCGGGGGGAGCAGATACGCAGTATTTT. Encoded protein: CASSESVLAGGADTQYF.

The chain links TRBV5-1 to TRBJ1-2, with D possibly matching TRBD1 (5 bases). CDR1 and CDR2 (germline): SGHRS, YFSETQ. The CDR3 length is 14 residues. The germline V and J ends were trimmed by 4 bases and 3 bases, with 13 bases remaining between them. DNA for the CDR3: TGCGCCAGCAGCCCCACGGGGGGAGACTATGGCTACACCTTC. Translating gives CASSPTGGDYGYTF. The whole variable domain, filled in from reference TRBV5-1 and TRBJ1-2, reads KAGVTQTPRYLIKTRGQQVTLSCSPISGHRSVSWYQQTPGQGLQFLFEYFSETQRNKGNFPGRFSGRQFSNSRSEMNVSTLELGDSALYLCASSPTGGDYGYTFGSGTRLTVV.

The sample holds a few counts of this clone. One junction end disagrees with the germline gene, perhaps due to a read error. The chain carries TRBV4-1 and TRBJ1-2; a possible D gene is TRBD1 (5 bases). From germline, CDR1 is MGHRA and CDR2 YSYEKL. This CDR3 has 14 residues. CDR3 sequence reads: CASSQIQATDGYPF. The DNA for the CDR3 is TGCGCCAGCAGCCAAATACAGGCTACCGATGGCTACCCCTTC.

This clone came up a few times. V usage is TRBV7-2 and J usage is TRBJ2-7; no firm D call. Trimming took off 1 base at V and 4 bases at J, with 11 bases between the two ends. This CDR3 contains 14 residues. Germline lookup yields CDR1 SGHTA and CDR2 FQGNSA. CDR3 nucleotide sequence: TGTGCCAGCAGCTTAGGTTCCCGAGCGTACGAGCAGTACTTC. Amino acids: CASSLGSRAYEQYF.

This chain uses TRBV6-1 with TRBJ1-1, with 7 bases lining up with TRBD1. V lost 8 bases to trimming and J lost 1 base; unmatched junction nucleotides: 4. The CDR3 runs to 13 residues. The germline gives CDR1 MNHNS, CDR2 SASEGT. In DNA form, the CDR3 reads TGTGCCAGCTTCAGACAGGGGAACACTGAAGCTTTCTTT. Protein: CASFRQGNTEAFF.

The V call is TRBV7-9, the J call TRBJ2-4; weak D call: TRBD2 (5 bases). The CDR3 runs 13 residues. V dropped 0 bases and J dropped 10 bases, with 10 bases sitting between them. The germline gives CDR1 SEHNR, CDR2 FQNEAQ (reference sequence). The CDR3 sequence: CASSLAEGIIQYF. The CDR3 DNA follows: TGTGCCAGCAGCTTAGCAGAGGGAATAATTCAGTACTTC.

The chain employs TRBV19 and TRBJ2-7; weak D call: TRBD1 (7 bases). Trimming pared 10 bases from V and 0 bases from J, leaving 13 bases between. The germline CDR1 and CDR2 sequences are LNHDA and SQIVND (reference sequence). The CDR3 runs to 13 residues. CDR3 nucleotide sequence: TGTGCCATCGGCAGGGGGGTCTCCTACGAGCAGTACTTC. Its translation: CAIGRGVSYEQYF.

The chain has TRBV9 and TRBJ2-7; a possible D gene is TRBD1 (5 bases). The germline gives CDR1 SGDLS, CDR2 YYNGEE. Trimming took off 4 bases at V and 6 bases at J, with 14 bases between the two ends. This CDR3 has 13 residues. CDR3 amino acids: CASSPRQLGEQYF. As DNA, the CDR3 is TGTGCCAGCAGCCCCCGACAGCTGGGCGAGCAGTACTTC.

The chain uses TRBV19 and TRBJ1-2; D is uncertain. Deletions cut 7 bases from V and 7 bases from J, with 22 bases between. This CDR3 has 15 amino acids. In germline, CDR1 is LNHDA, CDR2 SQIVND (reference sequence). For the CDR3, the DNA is TGTGCCAGTATCCCCGGTGGAGGCAATCACGGTGGCTACACCTTC. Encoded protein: CASIPGGGNHGGYTF.

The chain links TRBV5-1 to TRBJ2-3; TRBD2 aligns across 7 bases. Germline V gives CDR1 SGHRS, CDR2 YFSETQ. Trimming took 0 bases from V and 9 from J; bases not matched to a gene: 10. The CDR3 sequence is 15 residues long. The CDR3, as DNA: TGCGCCAGCAGCTTGGGTCCCGCGGGGGAGACAACGCAGTATTTT. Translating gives CASSLGPAGETTQYF.

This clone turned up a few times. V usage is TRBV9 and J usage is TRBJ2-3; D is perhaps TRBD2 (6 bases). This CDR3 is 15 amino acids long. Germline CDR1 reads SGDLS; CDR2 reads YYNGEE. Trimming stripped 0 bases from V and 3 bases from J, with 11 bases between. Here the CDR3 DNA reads TGTGCCAGCAGCGTAGCTCCAGGGAGGACAGATACGCAGTATTTT. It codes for CASSVAPGRTDTQYF.

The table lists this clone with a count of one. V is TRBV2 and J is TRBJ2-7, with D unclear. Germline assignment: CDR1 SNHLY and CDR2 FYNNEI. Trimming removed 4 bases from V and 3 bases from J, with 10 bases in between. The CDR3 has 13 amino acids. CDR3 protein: CASSAVIHYEQYF. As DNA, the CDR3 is TGTGCCAGCAGTGCGGTCATCCACTACGAGCAGTACTTC. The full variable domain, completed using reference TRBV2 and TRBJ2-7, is EPEVTQTPSHQVTQMGQEVILRCVPISNHLYFYWYRQILGQKVEFLVSFYNNEISEKSEIFDDQFSVERPDGSNFTLKIRSTKLEDSAMYFCASSAVIHYEQYFGPGTRLTVT.

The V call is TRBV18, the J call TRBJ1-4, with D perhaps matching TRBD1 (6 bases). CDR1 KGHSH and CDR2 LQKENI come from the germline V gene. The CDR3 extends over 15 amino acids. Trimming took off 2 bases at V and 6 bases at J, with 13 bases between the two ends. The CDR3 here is CASSPSGVSDEKLFF. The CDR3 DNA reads TGTGCCAGCTCACCATCAGGGGTGAGTGATGAAAAACTGTTTTTT. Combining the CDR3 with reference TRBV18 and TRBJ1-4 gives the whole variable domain NAGVMQNPRHLVRRRGQEARLRCSPMKGHSHVYWYRQLPEEGLKFMVYLQKENIIDESGMPKERFSAEFPKEGPSILRIQQVVRGDSAAYFCASSPSGVSDEKLFFGSGTQLSVL.

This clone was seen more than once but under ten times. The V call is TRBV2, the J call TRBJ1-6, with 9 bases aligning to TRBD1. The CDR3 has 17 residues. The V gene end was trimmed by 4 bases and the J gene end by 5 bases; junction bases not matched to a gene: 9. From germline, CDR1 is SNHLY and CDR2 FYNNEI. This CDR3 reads CASSGTGDWQDNSPLHF. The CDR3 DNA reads TGTGCCAGCAGTGGGACAGGGGATTGGCAGGATAATTCACCCCTCCACTTT. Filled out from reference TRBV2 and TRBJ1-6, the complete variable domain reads EPEVTQTPSHQVTQMGQEVILRCVPISNHLYFYWYRQILGQKVEFLVSFYNNEISEKSEIFDDQFSVERPDGSNFTLKIRSTKLEDSAMYFCASSGTGDWQDNSPLHFGNGTRLTVT.

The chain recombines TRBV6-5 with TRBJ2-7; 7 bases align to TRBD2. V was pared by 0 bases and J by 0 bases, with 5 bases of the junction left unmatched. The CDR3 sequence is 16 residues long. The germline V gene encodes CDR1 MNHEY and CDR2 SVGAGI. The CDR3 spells CASSYSRGLPSYEQYF. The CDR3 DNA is TGTGCCAGCAGTTACTCGCGGGGACTACCCTCCTACGAGCAGTACTTC.

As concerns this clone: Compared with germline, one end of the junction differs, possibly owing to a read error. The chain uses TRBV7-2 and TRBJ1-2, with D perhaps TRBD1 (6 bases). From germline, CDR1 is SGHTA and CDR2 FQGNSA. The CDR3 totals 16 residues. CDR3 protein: CASSLAGGRTHYGYPF. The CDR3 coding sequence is TGTGCCAGCAGCTTAGCGGGGGGGCGGACCCACTATGGCTACCCCTTC.

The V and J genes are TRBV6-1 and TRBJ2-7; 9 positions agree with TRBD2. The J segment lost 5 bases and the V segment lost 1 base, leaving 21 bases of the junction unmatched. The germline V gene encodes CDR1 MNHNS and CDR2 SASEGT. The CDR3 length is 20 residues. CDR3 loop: CASSEGVPWRAGGPGHEQYF. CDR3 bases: TGTGCCAGCAGTGAAGGGGTTCCCTGGAGGGCGGGAGGGCCGGGTCACGAGCAGTACTTC.

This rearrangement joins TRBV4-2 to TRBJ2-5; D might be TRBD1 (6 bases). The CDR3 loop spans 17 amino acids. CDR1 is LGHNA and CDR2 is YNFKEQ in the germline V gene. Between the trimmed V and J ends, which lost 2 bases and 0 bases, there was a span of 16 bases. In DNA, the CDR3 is TGTGCCAGCAGCCAAATTTCGGGACATTTGTACCAAGAGACCCAGTACTTC. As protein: CASSQISGHLYQETQYF.

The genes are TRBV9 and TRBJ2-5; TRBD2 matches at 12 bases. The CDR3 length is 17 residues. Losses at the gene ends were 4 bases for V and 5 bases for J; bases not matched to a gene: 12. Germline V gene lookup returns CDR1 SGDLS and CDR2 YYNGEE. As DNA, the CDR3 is TGTGCCAGCAGCTCTCCTCTAGCGGGGGGGACGGGGGAGACCCAGTACTTC. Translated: CASSSPLAGGTGETQYF.

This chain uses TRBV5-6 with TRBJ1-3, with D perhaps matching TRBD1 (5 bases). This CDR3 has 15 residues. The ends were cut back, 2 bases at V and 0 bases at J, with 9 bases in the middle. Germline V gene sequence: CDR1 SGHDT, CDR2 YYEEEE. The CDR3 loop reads CASSFQGLSGNTIYF. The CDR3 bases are TGTGCCAGCAGCTTCCAGGGACTCTCTGGAAACACCATATATTTT.

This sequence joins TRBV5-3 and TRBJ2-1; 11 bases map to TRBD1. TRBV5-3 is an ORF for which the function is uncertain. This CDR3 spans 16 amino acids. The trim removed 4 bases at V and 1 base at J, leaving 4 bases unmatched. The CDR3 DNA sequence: TGTGCCAGAAGCAAAGGACAGGGGGCGTCCTACAATGAGCAGTTCTTC. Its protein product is CARSKGQGASYNEQFF.

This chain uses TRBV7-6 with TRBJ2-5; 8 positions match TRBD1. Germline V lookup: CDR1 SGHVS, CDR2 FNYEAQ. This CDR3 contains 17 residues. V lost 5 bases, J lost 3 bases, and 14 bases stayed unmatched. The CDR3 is CASSPWTGHIGKETQYF. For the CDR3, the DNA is TGTGCCAGCAGCCCTTGGACAGGGCACATCGGGAAAGAGACCCAGTACTTC.

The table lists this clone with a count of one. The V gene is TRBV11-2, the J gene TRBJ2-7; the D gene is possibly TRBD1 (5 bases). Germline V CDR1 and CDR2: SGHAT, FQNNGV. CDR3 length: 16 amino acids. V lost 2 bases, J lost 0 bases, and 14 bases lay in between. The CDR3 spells CASSLSAGPYSYEQYF. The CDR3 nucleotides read TGTGCCAGCAGCTTATCCGCAGGGCCCTACTCCTACGAGCAGTACTTC.

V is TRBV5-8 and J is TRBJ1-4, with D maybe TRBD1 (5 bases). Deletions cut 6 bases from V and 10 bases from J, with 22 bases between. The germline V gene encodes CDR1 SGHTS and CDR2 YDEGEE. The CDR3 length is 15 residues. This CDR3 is CASTGGRSLGGKLFF. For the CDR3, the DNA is TGTGCCAGCACCGGAGGACGCTCCTTGGGGGGAAAACTGTTTTTT. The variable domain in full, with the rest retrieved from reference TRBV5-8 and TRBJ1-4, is EAGVTQSPTHLIKTRGQQATLRCSPISGHTSVYWYQQALGLGLQFLLWYDEGEERNRGNFPPRFSGRQFPNYSSELNVNALELEDSALYLCASTGGRSLGGKLFFGSGTQLSVL.

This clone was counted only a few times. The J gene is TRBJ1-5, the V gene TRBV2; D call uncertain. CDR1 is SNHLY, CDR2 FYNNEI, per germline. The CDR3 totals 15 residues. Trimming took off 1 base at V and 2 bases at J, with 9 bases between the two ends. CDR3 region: CASSEERSGNQPQHF. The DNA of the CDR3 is TGTGCCAGCAGTGAAGAGCGTTCAGGCAATCAGCCCCAGCATTTT.

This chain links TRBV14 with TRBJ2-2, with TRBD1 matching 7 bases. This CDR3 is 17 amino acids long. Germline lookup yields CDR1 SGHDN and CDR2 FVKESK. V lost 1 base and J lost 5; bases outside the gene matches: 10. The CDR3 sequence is CASSQVAPGGRTGELFF. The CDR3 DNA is TGTGCCAGCAGCCAAGTAGCGCCAGGGGGTAGGACCGGGGAGCTGTTTTTT.

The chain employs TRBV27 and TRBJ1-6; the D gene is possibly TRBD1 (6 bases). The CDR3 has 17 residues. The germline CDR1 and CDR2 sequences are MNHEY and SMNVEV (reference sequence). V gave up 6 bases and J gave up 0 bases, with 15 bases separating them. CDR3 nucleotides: TGTGCCAGCAGCACCATTGGGGGCAGCTCCTATAATTCACCCCTCCACTTT. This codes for CASSTIGGSSYNSPLHF.

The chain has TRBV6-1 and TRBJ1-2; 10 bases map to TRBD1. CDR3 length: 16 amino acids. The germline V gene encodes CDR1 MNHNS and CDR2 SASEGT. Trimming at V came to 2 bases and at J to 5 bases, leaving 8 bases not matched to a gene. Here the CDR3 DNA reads TGTGCCAGCAGTGAAATAGGTGGACAGGGGGAATATGGCTACACCTTC. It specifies CASSEIGGQGEYGYTF.

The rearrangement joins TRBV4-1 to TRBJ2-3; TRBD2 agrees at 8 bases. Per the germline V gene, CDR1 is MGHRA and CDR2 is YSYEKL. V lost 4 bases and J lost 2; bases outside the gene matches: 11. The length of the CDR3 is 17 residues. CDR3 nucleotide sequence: TGCGCCAGCAGCCTAGCGGCTTTGACTAGCGCCACAGATACGCAGTATTTT. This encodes CASSLAALTSATDTQYF.

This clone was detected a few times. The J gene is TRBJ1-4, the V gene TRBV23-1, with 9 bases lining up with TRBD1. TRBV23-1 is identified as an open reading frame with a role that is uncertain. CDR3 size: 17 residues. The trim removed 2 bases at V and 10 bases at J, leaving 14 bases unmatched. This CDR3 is CASSQRARDRVGGKLFF. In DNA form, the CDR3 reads TGCGCCAGCAGTCAAAGGGCCAGGGACAGGGTGGGCGGAAAACTGTTTTTT.

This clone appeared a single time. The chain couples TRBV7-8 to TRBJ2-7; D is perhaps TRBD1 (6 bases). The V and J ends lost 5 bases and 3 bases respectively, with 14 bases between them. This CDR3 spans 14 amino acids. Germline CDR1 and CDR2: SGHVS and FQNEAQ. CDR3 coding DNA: TGTGCCAGCAGCCAAGACAGGACAAGCTACGAGCAGTACTTC. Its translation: CASSQDRTSYEQYF.

The CDR3 loop reads CASSPGTETYEQYF. The CDR3 DNA sequence: TGTGCCAGCTCTCCCGGGACAGAGACCTACGAGCAGTACTTC. The chain joins TRBV18 to TRBJ2-7; 7 nucleotides agree with TRBD1. Per germline, CDR1 KGHSH and CDR2 LQKENI. The length of the CDR3 is 14 residues. Trimming took 6 bases from V and 2 from J; bases not matched to a gene: 7.